This T cell receptor (beta chain) originates from a study of T cells in Graves' hyperthyroidism and ophthalmopathy. Germline assignment: CDR1 KGHDR and CDR2 SFDVKD. The CDR3 is made up of 17 amino acids. Template material for amplifying TCR beta CDR3 regions consisted of RNA transcripts. HTBI primers were employed in a first-round RT-PCR of the TCR CDR3. TCRdb independently ran MiXCR on the multiplex PCR reads; one entry per CDR3 protein. The sample contains roughly 350,000 distinct CDR3 sequences, about 15% of which appear only once. This clonotype was detected a few times. At one end, the junction sequence differs from germline, possibly due to a read error.

The chain links TRBV24-1 to TRBJ2-7, with 11 bases lining up with TRBD2. Sequenced material: blood. The origin of this receptor is a woman in her twenties or thirties with Graves' ophthalmopathy. CDR3 region: CATGDAKTSGEAYEQYF. In DNA, the CDR3 is TGTGCCACCGGTGATGCAAAGACTAGCGGGGAGGCCTACGAGCAGTACTTC.